The clone carrying this TCR beta chain occurred once. Germline CDR1 DFQATT, CDR2 SNEGSKA (reference sequence). Trimming took off 3 bases at V and 6 bases at J, with 13 bases between the two ends. The CDR3 length is 13 residues. cDNA came from around 0.54 to 1 ug RNA primed by random hexamers. Via MiXCR, TCRdb re-called the immunoSEQ multiplex PCR reads, giving one row per CDR3 protein. The profile covers about 180,000 distinct CDR3 sequences, with roughly 94% appearing a single time and roughly 0.11% taken by the ten largest. The source of the sample is a study of CD8 T cells in Susac syndrome. The clonotype comes from a human donor with Susac syndrome. The material sequenced was CD4+ T cells from PBMCs. V usage is TRBV20-1 and J usage is TRBJ2-3, with D perhaps matching TRBD2 (5 bases). The CDR3 protein is CSASGVWVDTQYF. In DNA form, the CDR3 reads TGCAGTGCTAGCGGGGTCTGGGTGGATACGCAGTATTTT.